This TCR beta chain was documented in a study of cytomegalovirus exposure and HLA in healthy donors. The study, taken as a whole, reports: A later analysis linked around 15,000 TCR beta sequences to HLA alleles at 0.05 false discovery rate.

Trimming pared 5 bases from V and 1 base from J, leaving 12 bases between. CDR3 length: 14 residues. The germline V gene has CDR1 SGHRS and CDR2 YFSETQ. In the PCR, 60 Vbeta and 13 Jbeta primers were used. Method: immunoSEQ multiplex PCR; TCRdb's copy keeps in-frame clones and lacks some. The sample has over 100,000 clones, nearly 65% seen once; the top ten hold more than 8%. Comments on this clone: Its antigen is unknown.

Sequences were obtained from PBMCs. The receptor comes from a man in his forties in good health and CMV-seropositive. The chain carries TRBV5-1 and TRBJ1-1; TRBD1 is a possible D gene (5 bases). The CDR3 nucleotides read TGCGCCAGCAGGTATCAGGGAGGGAACACTGAAGCTTTCTTT. Translating it yields CASRYQGGNTEAFF.